This T cell receptor beta chain is drawn from a study of T cells expressing NK-cell markers. Overall study context: The study drew TCR beta repertoires from sorted CD3+CD56+NKG2C+, CD3+CD56+NKG2C- and CD3+CD56-NKG2C+ T cells. Study-level results: Of CD8+ T cells, roughly 1.0-7.5% belonged to dominant NKG2C+ clonotypes in roughly 6 donors. The study found these clonotypes also leading the CD3+CD56-NKG2C+ fraction in several donors.

Germline values: CDR1 SQVTM, CDR2 ANQGSEA. This CDR3 has 14 amino acids. Note on this clonotype: Antigen specificity is unknown.

Making the TCR beta cDNA relied on 5'RACE template switching with UMIs. TCRdb re-called the 5' RACE reads and gives one entry per CDR3 protein, without DNA. Recorded for this sample: over 350,000 distinct CDR3 sequences. The sequence came from a woman between 45 and 65 years old in good health. This rearrangement joins TRBV29-1 to TRBJ1-2. Material: blood T cells: a sorted CD56 or NKG2C T cell subset, CD4+ or CD8+ T cells, or bulk PBMC T cells (not recorded which). The CDR3 here is CSVEDKRAFYGYTF.